Many counts were recorded for the clone carrying this T cell receptor beta chain. Its antigen is undetermined. This entry comes from a study of T cells after yellow fever vaccination. Study information: Where fractions had low cell numbers, libraries were prepared from them with the SMART-Seq v4 Ultra Low Input RNA kit.

A universal primer site and UMIs were added as TCR cDNA was made by 5'RACE template switching. Using its own MiXCR run on the 5' RACE reads, TCRdb lists one record per CDR3 protein. The repertoire has some 250,000 distinct CDR3 sequences, 3.6% of them found once; the top ten carry 15% to 20%. The CDR3 is 16 residues long. V was pared by 3 bases and J by 0 bases, with 9 bases between. Germline CDR1 and CDR2: LNHDA and SQIVND (reference sequence). Regarding the study as a whole: Post-booster reappearance was seen for most primary-vaccination clones (around 96% CD4, 85% to 90% CD8). Contamination by abundant bulk-population clonotypes could be present in FACS-sorted repertoires.

The sequence came from a man aged 18 to 29 who received the YFV17D yellow fever vaccine. Sample: PBMCs, taken 15 days after the yellow fever booster vaccination. The V gene is TRBV19, the J gene TRBJ1-6; D is unresolved. The CDR3 DNA reads TGTGCCAGTAGTATCACAGAAAGCTCCTATAATTCACCCCTCCACTTT. It translates to CASSITESSYNSPLHF.